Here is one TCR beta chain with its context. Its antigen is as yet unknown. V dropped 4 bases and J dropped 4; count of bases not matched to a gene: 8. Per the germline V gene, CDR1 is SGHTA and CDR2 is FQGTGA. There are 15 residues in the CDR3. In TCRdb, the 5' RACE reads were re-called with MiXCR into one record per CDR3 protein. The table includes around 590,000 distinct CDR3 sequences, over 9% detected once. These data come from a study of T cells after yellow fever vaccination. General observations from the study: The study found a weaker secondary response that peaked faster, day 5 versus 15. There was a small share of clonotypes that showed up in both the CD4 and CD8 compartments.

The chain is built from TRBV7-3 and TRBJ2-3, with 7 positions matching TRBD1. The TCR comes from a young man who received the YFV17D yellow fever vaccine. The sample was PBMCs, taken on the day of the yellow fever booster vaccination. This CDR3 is CASSSYRGGADTQYF. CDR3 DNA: TGTGCCAGCAGCTCCTACAGGGGTGGCGCAGATACGCAGTATTTT.